The TCR beta chain under discussion was sequenced for a study of technical replicates of blood from several donors. The ends were cut back, 5 bases at V and 10 bases at J, with 21 bases in the middle. This CDR3 contains 15 residues. Per the germline V gene, CDR1 is SGHNT and CDR2 is YENEEA. Sequenced by immunoSEQ multiplex PCR; TCRdb stores in-frame clones only, minus some. This sample carries 45,000 to 55,000 clones, roughly 95% of them seen once, and the ten largest clones take about 0.39%. This sequence joins TRBV11-3 and TRBJ2-1, with D tentatively TRBD2 (5 bases). The sequencing sample was made of T cells isolated from PBMCs. The sequence came from a human donor in good health. The CDR3 region has the DNA TGTGCCAGCAGCCCCTCCCCAGCGGCCTCAAGGGAGCAGTTCTTC. Its translation: CASSPSPAASREQFF.